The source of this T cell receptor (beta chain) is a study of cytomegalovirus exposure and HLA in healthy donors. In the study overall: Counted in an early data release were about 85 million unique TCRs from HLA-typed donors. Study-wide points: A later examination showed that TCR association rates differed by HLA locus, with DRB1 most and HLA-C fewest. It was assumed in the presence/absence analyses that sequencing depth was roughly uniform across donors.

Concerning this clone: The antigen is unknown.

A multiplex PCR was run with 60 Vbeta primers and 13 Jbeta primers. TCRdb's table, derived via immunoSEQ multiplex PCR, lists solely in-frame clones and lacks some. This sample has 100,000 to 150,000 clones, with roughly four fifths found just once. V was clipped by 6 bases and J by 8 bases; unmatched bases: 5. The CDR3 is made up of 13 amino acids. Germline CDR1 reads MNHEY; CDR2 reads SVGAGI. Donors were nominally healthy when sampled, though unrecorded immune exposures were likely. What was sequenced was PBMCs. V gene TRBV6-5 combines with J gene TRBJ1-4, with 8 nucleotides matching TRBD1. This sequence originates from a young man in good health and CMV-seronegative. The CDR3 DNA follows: TGTGCCAGCAGGAGGACAGGGACCGAAAAACTGTTTTTT. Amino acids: CASRRTGTEKLFF.